This record looks at one T cell receptor beta chain sequence and its context. In this sample, this clonotype turned up many times. There is no known antigen for this receptor. Base qualities were left out, and no much larger clone turns up one base away. This sample stems from a study of regulatory T cells in long-lasting Graves disease listed by TCRdb under 2021. Study-wide context: Persistent Graves' disease was defined as persistently positive TSH receptor autoantibodies together with antithyroid drug treatment for over 5 years. This study used TCR sequencing and RNA sequencing of peripheral blood to compare persistent Graves' disease patients against newly diagnosed Graves' disease patients. The study was conducted in China and was registered as a clinical trial. A total of about 35 samples underwent TCR sequencing, from roughly 13 patients with persistent Graves' disease and approximately 20 patients with newly diagnosed Graves' disease. In the clinical cohort, patients with persistent Graves' disease had used antithyroid drugs for an average of roughly ten years. Study-level results and caveats: Compared with newly diagnosed patients, persistent Graves' disease patients had lower TCR Shannon entropy and fewer highly expanded clones, which suggests clonal expansion. Only the TCR beta chain was sequenced and analyzed. Persistent patients shared more public clonotypes among themselves (around 2,800) than newly diagnosed patients did (approximately 870). Peripheral blood alone was examined, since thyroid tissue, which constituted the primary lesion, could not be accessed. Persistent disease showed preferential use of TRBV28, TRBJ1-2 and TRBJ2-5, whereas newly diagnosed disease favored TRBV20-1 and TRBJ2-1. The authors noted that the small sample size was a limitation that may lower accuracy.

Library preparation employed multiplex PCR. Sequencer: Illumina HiSeq 4000. To build TCR beta libraries, CDR3 regions were amplified by Arm-PCR using iRepertoire HTBI primers. Gel purification was performed on PCR products prior to sequencing. Under the source paper's analysis protocol: Gene usage analysis of CDR3 amino acid clonotypes used the approximately 62 TRBV and some 13 TRBJ segments found across samples. COPE and FqMerger were used to merge filtered high-quality paired reads into contigs. BLAST was used to align contigs to IMGT TRBV, TRBD and TRBJ reference genes, and CDR3 was defined according to IMGT. Any clonotype with a frequency above 0.1% was counted as a highly expanded clone. Shannon entropy served as the measure of repertoire diversity, while the Gini coefficient captured V-J evenness. A clonotype was considered public if more than one individual shared it. The public reads were reprocessed in TCRdb via fastp at Q25 and MiXCR, keeping in-frame beta chains. Rows with one shared CDR3 protein collapse into an entry with the most common genes and DNA. The V and J calls here are based on TCRdb, not the publication. The sample table holds approximately 470,000 distinct CDR3 sequences, of which around 21% were seen once. About 8.3% of the sample belongs to the ten largest clones.

The meaning of the sample's time point label: persistent/refractory GD, antithyroid drugs over 5 years with positive TRAb. For both TCR sequencing and RNA sequencing, RNA was extracted from PBMCs using TRIzol. Graves' disease was diagnosed according to American Thyroid Association guidelines. Patients for the study were recruited at an endocrinology department in Xi'an, China. Each patient gave 7.5 to 10 milliliters of peripheral blood, collected in an EDTA anticoagulant tube. Ficoll Paque Plus density gradient separation was used to isolate PBMCs, and no further T cell sorting was done. An Agilent 2100 Bioanalyzer and agarose gel were used to check RNA quality, while a NanoDrop 2000 measured RNA concentration. Cut back by 3 bases and 2 bases, the V and J ends lie 7 bases apart. The CDR3 measures 13 amino acids from cysteine to phenylalanine. Only CDR3 DNA remains: 39 bases, in frame from the first base. CDR1 and CDR2 were assigned from the germline V gene as SGHTA and FQGNSA.

The rearranged chain carries TRBV7-2 and TRBJ1-2; the D gene is unclear. The sequenced sample was peripheral blood mononuclear cells (PBMCs), obtained when the disease was refractory, from a patient treated with antithyroid drugs. This sequence originates from a female donor with Graves disease. DNA sequence: TGTGCCAGCAGCTTGTTTCGCAACTATGGCTACACCTTC. This translates into CASSLFRNYGYTF.